The rows below give T cell receptor beta chains drawn from one sample of a study of blood T cell repertoires in COVID-19. Some clones are missing from TCRdb's copy, which holds only in-frame ones; the method was immunoSEQ multiplex PCR. This sample has tens of thousands of clones, with around 90% found just once. Sequenced sample: peripheral blood. The receptor source for this set is a woman between 65 and 79 years old with active COVID-19. The CDR3 runs from the conserved cysteine through the conserved F or W. A D gene is named only where the DNA matches it firmly. Clone size is shown for a subset of rows, as once, few, many or a class of expanded clone.

>TRBD1|TRBV4-1|NA|TRBJ2-2
TGCGCCAGCAGCCAAGCCTACATCACGCTTGGACAGGGGCTCACCGGGGAGCTGTTTTTT
CASSQAYITLGQGLTGELFF
>NA|TRBV10-3|NA|TRBJ2-2
TGTGCCATCACAAGCGGTAACGGGGAGCTGTTTTTT
CAITSGNGELFF
>NA|TRBV9|NA|TRBJ2-1
TGTGCCAGCAGCGTAGTACCAGTTCACAATGAGCAGTTCTTC
CASSVVPVHNEQFF
>TRBD2|TRBV14|NA|TRBJ2-1
TGTGCCAGCAGGAGAGCGGGAGAAGGGACCTACAATGAGCAGTTCTTC
CASRRAGEGTYNEQFF
>NA|TRBV5-1|NA|TRBJ1-5
TGCGCCAGCAGCCAAACAGGTAATCAGCCCCAGCATTTT
CASSQTGNQPQHF
>NA|TRBV30|NA|TRBJ2-4
TGTGCCTGGAGACACAGCGGGTCCTCTTTGGGCAAAAACATTCAGTACTTC
CAWRHSGSSLGKNIQYF
>NA|TRBV10-3|few|TRBJ1-5
TGTGCCACCTCTCCCACAGGGAACCAACAGCCCCAGCATTTT
CATSPTGNQQPQHF
>TRBD1|TRBV9|once|TRBJ2-1
TGTGCCAGCAGGGGGGACAGTCGCAACAATGAGCAGTTCTTC
CASRGDSRNNEQFF
>NA|TRBV13|NA|TRBJ2-5
TGTGCCAGCAGCTTAGGAGTCCGGGAGACCCAGTACTTC
CASSLGVRETQYF
>TRBD2|TRBV30|NA|TRBJ2-1
TGTGCCAGTAGCGGGAGTGGCAATGAGCAGTTCTTC
CASSGSGNEQFF
>NA|TRBV28|NA|TRBJ2-7
TGTGCCAGCAGTCTACCCGGGAGTACCTACGAGCAGTACTTC
CASSLPGSTYEQYF
>TRBD1|TRBV30|NA|TRBJ1-6
TGTGCCTTCGACAGGGGGGCCTATAATTCACCCCTCCACTTT
CAFDRGAYNSPLHF
>TRBD1|TRBV2|NA|TRBJ2-7
TGTGCCAGCAGTCCTAGACAGGGGCTACGGAACGAGCAGTACTTC
CASSPRQGLRNEQYF
>NA|TRBV12-5|NA|TRBJ1-1
TGTGCTAGTGGGTATAACAGGGATCCCACTGAAGCTTTCTTT
CASGYNRDPTEAFF
>NA|TRBV15|NA|TRBJ2-2
TGTGCCACCAGCACAGCGAACACCGGGGAGCTGTTTTTT
CATSTANTGELFF
>TRBD1|TRBV5-4|NA|TRBJ1-6
TGTGCCAGCAGCTCGGACAGGGGGTTCTATTCACCCCTCCACTTT
CASSSDRGFYSPLHF
>TRBD1|TRBV7-6|once|TRBJ2-5
TGTGCCAGCAGCCATTTGGCGGGACAGGGGGGAGAGACCCAGTACTTC
CASSHLAGQGGETQYF
>NA|TRBV6-1|once|TRBJ1-1
TGTGCCAGCAGTGAGTCAGGGGCTGTGAACACTGAAGCTTTCTTT
CASSESGAVNTEAFF
>TRBD1|TRBV19|NA|TRBJ1-3
TGTGCCAGTACTAATCCGGGACAGCCGGGAAACACCATATATTTT
CASTNPGQPGNTIYF
>NA|TRBV27|NA|TRBJ2-2
TGTGCCAGCAGTTTCCTTACAACAGCGAACACCGGGGAGCTGTTTTTT
CASSFLTTANTGELFF
>NA|TRBV27|NA|TRBJ2-6
TGTGCCAGCAGTCCCATCCGGGGGAGCTCTGGGGCCAACGTCCTGACTTTC
CASSPIRGSSGANVLTF
>TRBD1|TRBV5-6|NA|TRBJ2-7
TGTGCCAGCAGCCCGGGACAGGGATTTTACTACGAGCAGTACTTC
CASSPGQGFYYEQYF
>NA|TRBV2|NA|TRBJ1-1
TGTGCCAGCTCGGCTGGGGAGGGGTCGAAAGCTTTCTTT
CASSAGEGSKAFF
>TRBD1|TRBV12-3/TRBV12-4|NA|TRBJ1-2
TGTGCCAGCAGTTCGACAGGGGCCTATGGCTACACCTTC
CASSSTGAYGYTF
>TRBD2|TRBV20-1|NA|TRBJ2-5
TGCAGTGCTAGTGCTGGACTAGCGGGAATACAAGAGACCCAGTACTTC
CSASAGLAGIQETQYF
>NA|TRBV5-5|NA|TRBJ2-1
TGTGCCAGCAGCCCATGGGACTTCAGCTCCTACAATGAGCAGTTCTTC
CASSPWDFSSYNEQFF
>NA|TRBV7-6|NA|TRBJ2-7
TGTGCCAGCAGCCCAGAACGTGGGCCCGGAACCTACGAGCAGTACTTC
CASSPERGPGTYEQYF
>TRBD1|TRBV9|NA|TRBJ1-3
TGTGCCAGCAGAGCCGGGACAGGGATCTTGGGAGGAAACACCATATATTTT
CASRAGTGILGGNTIYF
>TRBD1|TRBV5-5|NA|TRBJ1-4
TGTGCCAGCAGCTTGAGGACAGGGGAAGGGGGCCTCGGGGAAAAACTGTTTTTT
CASSLRTGEGGLGEKLFF
>TRBD2|TRBV3-1/TRBV3-2|once|TRBJ2-3
TGTGCCAGCAGCCGAAGGACTAGCGGGAACTGGGGAGATACGCAGTATTTT
CASSRRTSGNWGDTQYF
>TRBD2|TRBV4-2|NA|TRBJ2-3
TGTGCCAGCAGCCAAGATGTAGCGGGATTCGGGTATACGCAGTATTTT
CASSQDVAGFGYTQYF
>NA|TRBV29-1|NA|TRBJ1-1
TGCAGCGTTGGTCCAGGCACTGAAGCTTTCTTT
CSVGPGTEAFF
>TRBD1|TRBV5-1|once|TRBJ1-4
TGCGCCAGCAGCTTGGGACAGGGTGATGAAAAACTGTTTTTT
CASSLGQGDEKLFF